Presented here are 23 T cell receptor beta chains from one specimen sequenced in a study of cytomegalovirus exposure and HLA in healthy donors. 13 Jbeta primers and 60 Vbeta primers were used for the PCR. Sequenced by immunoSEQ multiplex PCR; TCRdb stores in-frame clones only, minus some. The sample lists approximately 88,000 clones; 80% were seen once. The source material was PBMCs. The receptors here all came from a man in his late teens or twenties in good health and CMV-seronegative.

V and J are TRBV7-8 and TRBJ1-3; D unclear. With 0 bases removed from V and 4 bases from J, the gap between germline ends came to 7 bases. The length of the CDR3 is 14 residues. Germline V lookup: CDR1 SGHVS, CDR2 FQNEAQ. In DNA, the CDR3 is TGTGCCAGCAGCTTAGCGGCGGGGGGAAACACCATATATTTT. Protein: CASSLAAGGNTIYF.

The DNA for the CDR3 is TGTGCCAGTAGTATAAGTTTGACTAGCGGGGGGGATACGCAGTATTTT. Its translation: CASSISLTSGGDTQYF. This chain uses TRBV19 with TRBJ2-3, with 13 positions matching TRBD2. Trimming took 2 bases from V and 6 from J; bases not matched to a gene: 5. Germline lookup yields CDR1 LNHDA and CDR2 SQIVND (reference sequence). This CDR3 comprises 16 residues.

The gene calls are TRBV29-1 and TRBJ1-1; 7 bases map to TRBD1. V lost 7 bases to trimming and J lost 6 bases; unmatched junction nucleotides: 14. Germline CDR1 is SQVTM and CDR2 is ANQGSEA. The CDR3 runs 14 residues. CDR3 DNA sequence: TGCAGCGGGGGAAATCGACAGGGACTGGCTGAAGCTTTCTTT. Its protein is CSGGNRQGLAEAFF.

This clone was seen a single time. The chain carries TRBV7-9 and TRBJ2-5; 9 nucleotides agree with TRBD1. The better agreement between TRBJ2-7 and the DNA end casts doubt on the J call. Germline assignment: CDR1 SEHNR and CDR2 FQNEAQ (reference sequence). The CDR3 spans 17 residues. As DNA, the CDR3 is TGTGCCAGCAGCTTAATGGGACAGGGTTTCAAGTCCTACGAGCAGTACTTC. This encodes CASSLMGQGFKSYEQYF.

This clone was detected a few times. CDR3 protein: CASSYSRFNQPQHF. CDR3 sequence (DNA): TGTGCCAGCAGTTACTCGCGTTTCAATCAGCCCCAGCATTTT. V and J are TRBV6-5 and TRBJ1-5; D not certain. CDR1 is MNHEY, CDR2 SVGAGI, per germline. This CDR3 is built from 14 residues. The ends were cut back, 0 bases at V and 3 bases at J, with 6 bases in the middle.

The CDR3 protein is CASSSLAGGSDTQYF. CDR3 nucleotide sequence: TGTGCCAGCAGCTCACTAGCGGGGGGGTCAGATACGCAGTATTTT. The chain employs TRBV9 and TRBJ2-3; 13 bases agree with TRBD2. Trimming removed 4 bases from V and 4 bases from J; junction bases left unmatched: 3. Germline CDR1 reads SGDLS; CDR2 reads YYNGEE. The CDR3 has 15 amino acids. Using reference TRBV9 and TRBJ2-3 for the parts outside the CDR3, the full variable domain is DSGVTQTPKHLITATGQRVTLRCSPRSGDLSVYWYQQSLDQGLQFLIQYYNGEERAKGNILERFSAQQFPDLHSELNLSSLELGDSALYFCASSSLAGGSDTQYFGPGTRLTVL.

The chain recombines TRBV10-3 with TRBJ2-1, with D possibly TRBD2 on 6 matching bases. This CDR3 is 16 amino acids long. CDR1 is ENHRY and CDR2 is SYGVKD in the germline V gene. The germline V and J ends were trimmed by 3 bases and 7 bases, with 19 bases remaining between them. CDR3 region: CAISDLRDGLENEQFF. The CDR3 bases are TGTGCCATCAGTGATCTGCGGGACGGGCTTGAAAATGAGCAGTTCTTC.

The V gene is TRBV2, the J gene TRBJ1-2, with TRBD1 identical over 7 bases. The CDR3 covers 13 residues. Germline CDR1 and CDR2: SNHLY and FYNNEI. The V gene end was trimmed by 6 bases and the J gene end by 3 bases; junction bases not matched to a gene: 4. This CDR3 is CASRRGQDYGYTF. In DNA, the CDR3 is TGTGCCAGCAGAAGGGGGCAGGACTATGGCTACACCTTC.

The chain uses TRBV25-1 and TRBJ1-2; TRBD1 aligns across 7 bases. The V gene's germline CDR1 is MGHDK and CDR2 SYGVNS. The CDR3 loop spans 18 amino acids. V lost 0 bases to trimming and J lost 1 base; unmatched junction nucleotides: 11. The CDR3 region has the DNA TGTGCCAGCAGTGAATATCATGGAGGGGGCGAGAGTAACTATGGCTACACCTTC. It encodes CASSEYHGGGESNYGYTF.

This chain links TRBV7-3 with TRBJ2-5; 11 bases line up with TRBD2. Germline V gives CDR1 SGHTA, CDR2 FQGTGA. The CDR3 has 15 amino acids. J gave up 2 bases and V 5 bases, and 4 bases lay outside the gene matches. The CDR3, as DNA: TGTGCCAGCAGCACGACTAGCGGGGCTCAAGAGACCCAGTACTTC. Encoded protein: CASSTTSGAQETQYF.

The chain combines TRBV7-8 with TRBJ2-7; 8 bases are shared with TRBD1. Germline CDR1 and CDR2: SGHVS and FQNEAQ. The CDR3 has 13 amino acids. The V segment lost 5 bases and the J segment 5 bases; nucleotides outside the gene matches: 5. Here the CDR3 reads CASSPGQGDEQYF. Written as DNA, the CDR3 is TGTGCCAGCAGCCCCGGACAGGGCGACGAGCAGTACTTC. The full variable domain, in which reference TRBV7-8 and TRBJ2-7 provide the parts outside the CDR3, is GAGVSQSPRYKVAKRGQDVALRCDPISGHVSLFWYQQALGQGPEFLTYFQNEAQLDKSGLPSDRFFAERPEGSVSTLKIQRTQQEDSAVYLCASSPGQGDEQYFGPGTRLTVT.

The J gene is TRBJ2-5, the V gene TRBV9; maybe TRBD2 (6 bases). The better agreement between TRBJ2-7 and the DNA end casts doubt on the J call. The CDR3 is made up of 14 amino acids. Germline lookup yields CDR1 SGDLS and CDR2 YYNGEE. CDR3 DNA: TGTGCCAGCAGCGTTCGGGGTGGACTAAACGAGCAGTACTTC. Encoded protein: CASSVRGGLNEQYF.

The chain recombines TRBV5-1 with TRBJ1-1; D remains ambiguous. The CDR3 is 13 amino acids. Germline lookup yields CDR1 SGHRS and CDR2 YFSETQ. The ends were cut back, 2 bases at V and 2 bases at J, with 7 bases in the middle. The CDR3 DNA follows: TGCGCCAGCAGCTTCGAGGGTAACACTGAAGCTTTCTTT. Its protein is CASSFEGNTEAFF.

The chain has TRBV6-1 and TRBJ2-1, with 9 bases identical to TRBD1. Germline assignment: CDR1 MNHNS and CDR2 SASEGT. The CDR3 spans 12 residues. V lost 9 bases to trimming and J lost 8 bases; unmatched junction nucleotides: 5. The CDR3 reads CASRDRVDEQFF. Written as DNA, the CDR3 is TGTGCCAGTAGGGACAGGGTTGATGAGCAGTTCTTC.

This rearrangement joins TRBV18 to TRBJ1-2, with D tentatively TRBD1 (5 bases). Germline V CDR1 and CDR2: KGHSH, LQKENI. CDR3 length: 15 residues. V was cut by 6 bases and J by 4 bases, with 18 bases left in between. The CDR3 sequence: CASSQGEGRAYGYTF. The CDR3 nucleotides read TGTGCCAGCTCGCAAGGGGAGGGTCGGGCCTATGGCTACACCTTC.

The CDR3 reads CAIKGDETQYF. The CDR3 DNA is TGTGCCATCAAGGGGGACGAGACCCAGTACTTC. The chain uses TRBV10-3 and TRBJ2-5; a weak D match, TRBD1 (6 bases). Germline values: CDR1 ENHRY, CDR2 SYGVKD. Trimming cost V 7 bases and J 5 bases, with 8 bases left between them. CDR3 size: 11 residues.

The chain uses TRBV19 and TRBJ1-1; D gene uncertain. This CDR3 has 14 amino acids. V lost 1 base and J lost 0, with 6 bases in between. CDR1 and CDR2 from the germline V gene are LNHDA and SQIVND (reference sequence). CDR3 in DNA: TGTGCCAGTAGTATAGGGTGGCTGAACACTGAAGCTTTCTTT. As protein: CASSIGWLNTEAFF. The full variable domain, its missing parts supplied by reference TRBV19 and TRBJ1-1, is DGGITQSPKYLFRKEGQNVTLSCEQNLNHDAMYWYRQDPGQGLRLIYYSQIVNDFQKGDIAEGYSVSREKKESFPLTVTSAQKNPTAFYLCASSIGWLNTEAFFGQGTRLTVV.

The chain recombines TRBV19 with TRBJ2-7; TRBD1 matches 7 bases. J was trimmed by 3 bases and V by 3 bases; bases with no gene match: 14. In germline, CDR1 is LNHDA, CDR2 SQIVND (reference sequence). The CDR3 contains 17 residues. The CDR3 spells CASSIFPPGGRGYEQYF. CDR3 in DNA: TGTGCCAGTAGTATTTTTCCCCCAGGGGGTCGGGGCTACGAGCAGTACTTC. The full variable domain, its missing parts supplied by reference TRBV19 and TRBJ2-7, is DGGITQSPKYLFRKEGQNVTLSCEQNLNHDAMYWYRQDPGQGLRLIYYSQIVNDFQKGDIAEGYSVSREKKESFPLTVTSAQKNPTAFYLCASSIFPPGGRGYEQYFGPGTRLTVT.

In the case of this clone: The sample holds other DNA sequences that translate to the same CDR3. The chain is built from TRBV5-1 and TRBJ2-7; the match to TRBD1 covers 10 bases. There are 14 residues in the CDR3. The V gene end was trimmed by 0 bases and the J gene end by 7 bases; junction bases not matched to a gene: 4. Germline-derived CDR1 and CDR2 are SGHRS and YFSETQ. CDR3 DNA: TGCGCCAGCAGCTTGGTCGGACAGGGGGGAGAGCAGTACTTC. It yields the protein CASSLVGQGGEQYF.

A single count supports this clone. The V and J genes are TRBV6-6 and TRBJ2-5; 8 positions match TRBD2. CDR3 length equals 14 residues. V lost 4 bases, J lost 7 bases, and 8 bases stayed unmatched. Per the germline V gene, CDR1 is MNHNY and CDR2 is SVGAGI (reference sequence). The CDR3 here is CASSWPAGAGTQYF. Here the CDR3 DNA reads TGTGCCAGCAGTTGGCCAGCGGGGGCGGGGACCCAGTACTTC.

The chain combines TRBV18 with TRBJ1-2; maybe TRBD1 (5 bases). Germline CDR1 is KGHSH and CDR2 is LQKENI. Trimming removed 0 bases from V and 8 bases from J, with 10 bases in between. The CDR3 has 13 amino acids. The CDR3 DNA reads TGTGCCAGCTCACCACCCGACAGTAAGGGCTACACCTTC. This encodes CASSPPDSKGYTF.

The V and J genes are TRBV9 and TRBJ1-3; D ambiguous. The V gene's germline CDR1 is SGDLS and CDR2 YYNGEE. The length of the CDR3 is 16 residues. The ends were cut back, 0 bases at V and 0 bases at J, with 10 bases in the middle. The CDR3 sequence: CASSVEEANSGNTIYF. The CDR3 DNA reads TGTGCCAGCAGCGTAGAGGAGGCAAACTCTGGAAACACCATATATTTT.

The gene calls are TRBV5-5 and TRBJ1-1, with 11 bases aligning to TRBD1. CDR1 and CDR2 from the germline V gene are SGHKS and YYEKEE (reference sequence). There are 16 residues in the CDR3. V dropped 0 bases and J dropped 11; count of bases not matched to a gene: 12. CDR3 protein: CASSLAQVGTGGKAFF. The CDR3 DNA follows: TGTGCCAGCAGCTTGGCCCAAGTAGGGACAGGGGGGAAGGCTTTCTTT.